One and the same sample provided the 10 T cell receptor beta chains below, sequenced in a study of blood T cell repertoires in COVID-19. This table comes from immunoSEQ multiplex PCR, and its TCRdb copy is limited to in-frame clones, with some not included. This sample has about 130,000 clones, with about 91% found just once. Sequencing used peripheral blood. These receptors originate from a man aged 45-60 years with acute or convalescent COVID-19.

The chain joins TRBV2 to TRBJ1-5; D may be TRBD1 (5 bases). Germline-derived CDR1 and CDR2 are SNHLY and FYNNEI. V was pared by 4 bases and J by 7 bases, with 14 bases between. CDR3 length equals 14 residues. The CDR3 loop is CASSGQLSIQPQHF. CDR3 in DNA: TGTGCCAGCAGTGGACAGCTATCAATCCAGCCCCAGCATTTT.

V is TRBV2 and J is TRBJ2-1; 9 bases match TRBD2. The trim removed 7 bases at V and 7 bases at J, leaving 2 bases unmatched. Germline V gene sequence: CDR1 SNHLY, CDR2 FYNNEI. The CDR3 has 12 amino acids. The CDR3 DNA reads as TGTGCCAGCAATGGACTAGCGAATGAGCAGTTCTTC. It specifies CASNGLANEQFF.

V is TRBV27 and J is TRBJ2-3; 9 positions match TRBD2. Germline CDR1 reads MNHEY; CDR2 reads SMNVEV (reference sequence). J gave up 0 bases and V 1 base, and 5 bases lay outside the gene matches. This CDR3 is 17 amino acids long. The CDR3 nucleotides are TGTGCCAGCAGTTTATGGGGGACTAGCTTGAGCACAGATACGCAGTATTTT. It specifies CASSLWGTSLSTDTQYF.

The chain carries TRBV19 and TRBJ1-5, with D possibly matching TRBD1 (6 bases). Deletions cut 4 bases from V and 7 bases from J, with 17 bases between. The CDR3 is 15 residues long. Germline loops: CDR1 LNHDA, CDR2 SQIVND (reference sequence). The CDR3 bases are TGTGCCAGTAGTAGGACAGCCCTGCTCGACCAGCCCCAGCATTTT. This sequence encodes CASSRTALLDQPQHF.

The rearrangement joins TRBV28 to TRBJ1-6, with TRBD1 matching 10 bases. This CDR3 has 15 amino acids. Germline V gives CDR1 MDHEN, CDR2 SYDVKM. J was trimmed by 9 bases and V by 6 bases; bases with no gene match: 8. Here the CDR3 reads CASRGPGQGSSPLHF. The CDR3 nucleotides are TGTGCCAGCAGGGGGCCGGGACAGGGGAGTTCACCCCTCCACTTT.

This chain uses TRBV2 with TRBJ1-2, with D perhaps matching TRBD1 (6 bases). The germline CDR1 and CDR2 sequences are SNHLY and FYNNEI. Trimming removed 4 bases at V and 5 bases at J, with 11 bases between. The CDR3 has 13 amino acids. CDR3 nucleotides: TGTGCCAGCAGTGGCGCCGGACAGTATGGCTACACCTTC. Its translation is CASSGAGQYGYTF.

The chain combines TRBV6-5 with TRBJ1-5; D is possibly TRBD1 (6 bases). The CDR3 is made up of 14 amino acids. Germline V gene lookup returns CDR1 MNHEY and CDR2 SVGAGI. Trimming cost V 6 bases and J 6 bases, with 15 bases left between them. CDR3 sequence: CASRNTGGPQPQHF. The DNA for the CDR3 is TGTGCCAGCAGGAACACGGGGGGGCCTCAGCCCCAGCATTTT.

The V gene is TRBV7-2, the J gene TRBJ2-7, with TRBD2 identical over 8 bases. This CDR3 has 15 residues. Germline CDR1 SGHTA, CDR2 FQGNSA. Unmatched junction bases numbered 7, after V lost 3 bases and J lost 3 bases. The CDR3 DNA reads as TGTGCCAGCAGCTTCATGAGCGGGAGTATCTACGAGCAGTACTTC. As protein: CASSFMSGSIYEQYF. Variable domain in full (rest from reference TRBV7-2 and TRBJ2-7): GAGVSQSPSNKVTEKGKDVELRCDPISGHTALYWYRQSLGQGLEFLIYFQGNSAPDKSGLPSDRFSAERTGGSVSTLTIQRTQQEDSAVYLCASSFMSGSIYEQYFGPGTRLTVT.

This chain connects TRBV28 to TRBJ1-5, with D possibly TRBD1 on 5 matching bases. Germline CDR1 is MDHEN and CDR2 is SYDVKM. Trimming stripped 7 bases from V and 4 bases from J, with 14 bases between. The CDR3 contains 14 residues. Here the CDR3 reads CASTPFRANQPQHF. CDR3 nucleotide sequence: TGTGCCAGCACGCCTTTCAGGGCGAATCAGCCCCAGCATTTT.

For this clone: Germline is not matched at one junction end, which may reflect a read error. DNA for the CDR3: TGCGCCAGCGGCTTGGAGGGGACAGGAGAGACCCAGTACTTC. Translating gives CASGLEGTGETQYF. This chain links TRBV5-1 with TRBJ2-5; TRBD1 matches at 8 bases. Germline lookup yields CDR1 SGHRS and CDR2 YFSETQ. This CDR3 region has 14 residues.